Sequencing of this T cell receptor beta chain was carried out in a study of blood T cell repertoires in COVID-19. Background on the study: T cells, B-cell-depleted T cells, or PBMCs provided the cDNA or gDNA that served as material.

Enrollees, about 18 to 90 years old, lived in about two dozen US areas. Participants' own reports of clinical history determined their cohort assignment. V trimming: 5 bases; J trimming: 3 bases; junction bases outside the gene matches: 7. CDR1 and CDR2 from the germline V gene are SGHTA and FQGNSA. The CDR3 covers 15 residues. Here immunoSEQ multiplex PCR was the method, and the copy in TCRdb shows in-frame clones only, minus some. The table has some 410,000 clones, 88% seen once. The sequenced sample consisted of PBMCs or T cells enriched from blood (not recorded which). This TCR came from a woman aged 30 to 39 with acute COVID-19. The genes are TRBV7-2 and TRBJ1-2; the match to TRBD1 covers 9 bases. CDR3 in amino acids: CASSPTGGYHYGYTF. The CDR3 bases are TGTGCCAGCAGCCCAACAGGGGGCTACCACTATGGCTACACCTTC.